This T cell receptor beta chain was profiled in a study of cytomegalovirus exposure and HLA in healthy donors. Study-wide points: The classifier, whose performance was assessed in both the original and validation cohorts, reportedly diagnosed cytomegalovirus status with high specificity and sensitivity. According to a subsequent analysis, TCR clusters from the first cohort were inclined to appear together in the 120 validation repertoires. A few CMV-associated chains proved CMV antigen-specific in vitro. Among TCR sequences, most were rare, though some public TCRs appeared in many donors.

Libraries were prepared by immunoSEQ multiplex PCR; TCRdb keeps only in-frame clonotypes and omits some of them. The sample shows about 220,000 clones, around nine tenths of them seen only once. The length of the CDR3 is 14 residues. CDR1 is GTSNPN and CDR2 is SVGIG in the germline V gene (reference sequence). V dropped 4 bases and J dropped 2 bases, with 14 bases sitting between them. In regard to this clone: What it binds is unknown.

The chain links TRBV30 to TRBJ1-2; no reliable D call. Sequenced input: PBMCs. The sequence was obtained from a woman aged 18-30 years in good health and CMV-seronegative. Here the CDR3 reads CAWKWSEQNYGYTF. In DNA, the CDR3 is TGTGCCTGGAAGTGGTCCGAACAGAACTATGGCTACACCTTC.